Listed here are 23 T cell receptor beta chains from one sample, sequenced in a study of neurological immune-mediated disorders (dated by TCRdb to between 2017 and 2020). The library was obtained by 5' RACE. Sequenced using an Illumina HiSeq 2500. The raw public reads went through TCRdb reprocessing: fastp at Q25, MiXCR clone calling, in-frame beta chains kept. Rows matching on CDR3 protein sequence are summarized as one entry with the most common DNA and genes. The sample table records 100,000 or so distinct CDR3 sequences; 3.5% of these occur just once. The biggest ten clones account for under 6.5% of the sample. The specimen was PBMCs. The source is a woman under 30 with multiple sclerosis.

This clonotype came up many times. The V and J genes are TRBV6-2 or TRBV6-3 and TRBJ2-5; 9 bases match TRBD1. The CDR3 has 15 amino acids. Losses at the gene ends were 5 bases for V and 1 base for J; bases not matched to a gene: 5. Germline values: CDR1 MNHEY, CDR2 SVGEGT. This CDR3 reads CASSQNRGRQETQYF. CDR3 bases: TGTGCCAGCAGTCAAAACAGGGGGCGCCAAGAGACCCAGTACTTC.

In its sample, this clonotype was seen many times. The chain has TRBV20-1 and TRBJ2-2; D call uncertain. V lost 2 bases and J 1 base, leaving 8 bases between the germline ends. The CDR3 is 14 amino acids. Germline V gives CDR1 DFQATT, CDR2 SNEGSKA (reference sequence). The CDR3 DNA follows: TGCAGTGCTAGACGGGCAGGGAACACCGGGGAGCTGTTTTTT. It is translated as CSARRAGNTGELFF.

A note on this clonotype: This may arise from a read error, as a much more abundant clone is one base away. The chain joins TRBV20-1 to TRBJ2-7, with 8 positions matching TRBD2. This CDR3 region has 13 residues. In germline, CDR1 is DFQATT, CDR2 SNEGSKA (reference sequence). CDR3 nucleotides: TGCGGTGCTACTGGACTAGCAGGCTACGAGCAGTACTTC. This encodes CGATGLAGYEQYF.

This clonotype has a count of ten or more. CDR3 DNA: TGCAGTGCCACTCCTGGGGAATACAATGAGCAGTTCTTC. This translates into CSATPGEYNEQFF. This chain links TRBV20-1 with TRBJ2-1; D is undetermined. V lost 6 bases and J lost 4, with 13 bases in between. The CDR3 totals 13 residues. Germline V gives CDR1 DFQATT, CDR2 SNEGSKA (reference sequence).

This clonotype was counted many times. The chain recombines TRBV7-8 with TRBJ1-1; the D is unclear. This CDR3 has 14 amino acids. CDR1 and CDR2 (germline): SGHVS, FQNEAQ. V dropped 5 bases and J dropped 7 bases, with 17 bases sitting between them. CDR3 coding DNA: TGTGCCAGCAGCAAGAACAGAGTTTGGGGTGAAGCTTTCTTT. This translates into CASSKNRVWGEAFF. The full variable domain, rest sourced from reference TRBV7-8 and TRBJ1-1, is GAGVSQSPRYKVAKRGQDVALRCDPISGHVSLFWYQQALGQGPEFLTYFQNEAQLDKSGLPSDRFFAERPEGSVSTLKIQRTQQEDSAVYLCASSKNRVWGEAFFGQGTRLTVV.

This clonotype was seen repeatedly, ten times or more. The V and J genes are TRBV5-1 and TRBJ2-7; perhaps TRBD1 as D (6 bases). The V and J ends lost 2 bases and 3 bases respectively, with 21 bases between them. This CDR3 is 17 amino acids long. The germline CDR1 and CDR2 sequences are SGHRS and YFSETQ. CDR3 amino acids: CASSFSRGFGGDYEQYF. The CDR3 DNA sequence: TGCGCCAGCAGCTTTAGTAGGGGGTTCGGCGGAGACTACGAGCAGTACTTC.

This clonotype was detected many times. The gene calls are TRBV12-3 or TRBV12-4 and TRBJ2-7; no clear D. V was pared by 5 bases and J by 0 bases, with 20 bases between. This CDR3 has 17 amino acids. Here the CDR3 DNA reads TGTGCCAGCAGTCGTTTCCGTAAAACAGAGAGCTCCTACGAGCAGTACTTC. This codes for CASSRFRKTESSYEQYF.

This clonotype has at least ten counts. This chain connects TRBV12-3 or TRBV12-4 to TRBJ2-1, with TRBD2 matching 8 bases. The ends lost 2 bases at V and 7 bases at J; junction bases unmatched: 7. The CDR3 has 15 amino acids. The CDR3 loop is CASSLTGGPVNEQFF. CDR3 sequence (DNA): TGTGCCAGCAGTTTAACGGGGGGGCCTGTGAATGAGCAGTTCTTC.

This clonotype was seen many times. This chain uses TRBV6-5 with TRBJ1-5; no clear D. Germline lookup yields CDR1 MNHEY and CDR2 SVGAGI. This CDR3 comprises 14 residues. Deletions cut 0 bases from V and 1 base from J, with 4 bases between. CDR3 DNA sequence: TGTGCCAGCAGTTACTCAGGGAGCAATCAGCCCCAGCATTTT. Translated, it gives CASSYSGSNQPQHF.

This clonotype appeared a few times. V and J are TRBV20-1 and TRBJ2-7; D is unresolved. V was clipped by 4 bases and J by 2 bases, with 15 bases between them. The germline V gene has CDR1 DFQATT and CDR2 SNEGSKA (reference sequence). The CDR3 length is 14 residues. CDR3 nucleotide sequence: TGCAGTGCTACCGCTCGGATGGTTCCCTACGAGCAGTACTTC. This gives the protein CSATARMVPYEQYF.

Ten or more counts support this clonotype. The rearrangement joins TRBV6-5 to TRBJ2-7; unclear D gene. Germline loops: CDR1 MNHEY, CDR2 SVGAGI. CDR3 length: 14 amino acids. The germline V and J ends were trimmed by 2 bases and 2 bases, with 10 bases remaining between them. The CDR3 reads CASSYLPGTYEQYF. CDR3 sequence (DNA): TGTGCCAGCAGTTACCTTCCAGGAACCTACGAGCAGTACTTC.

This clonotype was detected ten times or more. The chain is built from TRBV28 and TRBJ2-3, with TRBD2 identical over 8 bases. The junction had 6 bases not matched to a gene; V was cut back by 4 bases and J by 6 bases. The CDR3 has 14 amino acids. CDR1 and CDR2 (germline): MDHEN, SYDVKM. The DNA of the CDR3 is TGTGCCAGCAGTTCCAGGACTAGCCCGGATACGCAGTATTTT. Amino acids: CASSSRTSPDTQYF.

Ten or more counts support this clonotype. The CDR3 sequence is CASSWAPSGDTQYF. The DNA for the CDR3 is TGTGCCAGCAGCTGGGCCCCAAGCGGAGATACGCAGTATTTT. The J gene is TRBJ2-3, the V gene TRBV5-5; the D gene is possibly TRBD2 (5 bases). CDR3 length: 14 amino acids. V was cut by 3 bases and J by 5 bases, with 13 bases left in between. The germline V gene has CDR1 SGHKS and CDR2 YYEKEE (reference sequence). The full variable domain, its missing parts supplied by reference TRBV5-5 and TRBJ2-3, is DAGVTQSPTHLIKTRGQQVTLRCSPISGHKSVSWYQQVLGQGPQFIFQYYEKEERGRGNFPDRFSARQFPNYSSELNVNALLLGDSALYLCASSWAPSGDTQYFGPGTRLTVL.

At least ten counts were recorded for this clonotype. V gene TRBV7-9 combines with J gene TRBJ2-7; 9 positions match TRBD2. The CDR3 is made up of 15 amino acids. The junction had 6 bases not matched to a gene; V was cut back by 6 bases and J by 0 bases. CDR1 is SEHNR, CDR2 FQNEAQ, per germline (reference sequence). As DNA, the CDR3 is TGTGCCAGCAGTTATAGCGGGGGTAGCTCCTACGAGCAGTACTTC. It specifies CASSYSGGSSYEQYF.

This clonotype was observed many times. The chain has TRBV6-5 and TRBJ1-1, with TRBD1 matching 8 bases. V trimming: 4 bases; J trimming: 3 bases; junction bases outside the gene matches: 7. Germline lookup yields CDR1 MNHEY and CDR2 SVGAGI. The CDR3 runs to 15 residues. CDR3 nucleotides: TGTGCCAGCAGTTCCTTTATACAGGGGGACACTGAAGCTTTCTTT. Residues: CASSSFIQGDTEAFF.

In this sample, this clonotype turned up many times. CDR3 protein: CASSPIWVSNTGELFF. CDR3 DNA: TGCGCCAGCAGCCCTATTTGGGTGTCGAACACCGGGGAGCTGTTTTTT. The chain recombines TRBV5-1 with TRBJ2-2; D unresolved. The CDR3 loop spans 16 amino acids. The V end was cut by 4 bases, the J end by 0 bases, with 13 bases between. Per germline, CDR1 SGHRS and CDR2 YFSETQ.

This clonotype came up many times. The rearrangement uses TRBV6-6 and TRBJ2-7; the D gene is possibly TRBD1 (6 bases). Trimming removed 6 bases from V and 2 bases from J, with 17 bases in between. Germline loops: CDR1 MNHNY, CDR2 SVGAGI (reference sequence). The CDR3 spans 15 residues. This chain's CDR3 is CASSIGQSPTYEQYF. CDR3 nucleotide sequence: TGTGCCAGCAGCATAGGACAGTCACCAACCTACGAGCAGTACTTC.

Ten or more counts support this clonotype. The CDR3 loop is CSASGSGNTIYF. Written as DNA, the CDR3 is TGCAGCGCCTCAGGCTCTGGAAACACCATATATTTT. The chain recombines TRBV29-1 with TRBJ1-3, with unresolved D. Trimming removed 7 bases at V and 0 bases at J, with 7 bases between. This CDR3 is 12 amino acids long. Germline CDR1 is SQVTM and CDR2 is ANQGSEA.

This clonotype was counted at least ten times. This chain joins TRBV27 and TRBJ1-1; D not certain. Germline V lookup: CDR1 MNHEY, CDR2 SMNVEV (reference sequence). The V end lost 5 bases, the J end lost 7 bases, and 14 bases lay between the germline ends. The CDR3 totals 13 residues. The DNA of the CDR3 is TGTGCCAGCAGTCCGATGCCGGATAGTGAAGCTTTCTTT. Translation gives CASSPMPDSEAFF.

This clonotype appeared many times. The chain uses TRBV15 and TRBJ1-6, with 8 nucleotides matching TRBD1. The CDR3 has 15 residues. Germline values: CDR1 LNHNV, CDR2 YYDKDF (reference sequence). With 1 base clipped from V and 8 bases from J, the junction kept 4 bases outside the gene matches. The CDR3 sequence is CATSRGTGSDSPLHF. CDR3 coding DNA: TGTGCCACCAGCAGAGGGACAGGGTCCGATTCACCCCTCCACTTT.

This clonotype was counted at least ten times. The chain carries TRBV20-1 and TRBJ2-3; TRBD2 agrees at 7 bases. CDR1 is DFQATT and CDR2 is SNEGSKA in the germline V gene (reference sequence). There are 14 residues in the CDR3. V was clipped by 5 bases and J by 5 bases; unmatched bases: 10. The CDR3 loop is CSAGPSGLGDTQYF. In nucleotides, the CDR3 is TGCAGTGCTGGCCCTAGCGGCCTAGGAGATACGCAGTATTTT.

At least ten counts were recorded for this clonotype. V and J are TRBV5-5 and TRBJ2-1; 9 bases agree with TRBD2. Losses at the gene ends were 4 bases for V and 3 bases for J; bases not matched to a gene: 2. Germline CDR1 and CDR2: SGHKS and YYEKEE (reference sequence). The CDR3 has 14 residues. The CDR3 nucleotides are TGTGCCAGCAGCGCTAGCGGGGTCTACAATGAGCAGTTCTTC. It yields the protein CASSASGVYNEQFF.

This chain's CDR3 is CASSSQGADTQYF. The CDR3, as DNA: TGTGCCAGCAGTTCCCAAGGAGCAGATACGCAGTATTTT. The chain uses TRBV12-3 or TRBV12-4 and TRBJ2-3; D is undetermined. V shed 4 bases and J shed 4 bases, with 9 bases lying between them. This CDR3 has 13 amino acids.